The 4 T cell receptor beta chains below were found in one sample sequenced in a study of blood T cell repertoires in COVID-19. This table comes from immunoSEQ multiplex PCR, and its TCRdb copy is limited to in-frame clones, with some not included. Altogether about 140,000 clones are present, 86% being singletons, with the ten largest covering approximately 8%. The sequenced sample was peripheral blood. The receptors here all came from a woman aged 60 to 75 with acute or convalescent COVID-19.

The chain recombines TRBV6-5 with TRBJ1-5; the match to TRBD1 covers 8 bases. The ends lost 5 bases at V and 6 bases at J; junction bases unmatched: 6. Germline V gives CDR1 MNHEY, CDR2 SVGAGI. CDR3 length equals 14 residues. CDR3 nucleotides: TGTGCCAGCAGTAAGGCAGGGGGCGGTCAGCCCCAGCATTTT. Translated, it gives CASSKAGGGQPQHF.

The chain recombines TRBV30 with TRBJ2-3; D may be TRBD2 (6 bases). CDR1 GTSNPN and CDR2 SVGIG come from the germline V gene (reference sequence). The ends were cut back, 0 bases at V and 0 bases at J, with 13 bases in the middle. The CDR3 is 16 residues long. The CDR3 DNA follows: TGTGCCTGGAGTGTACCCCGCGGGGCGAGCACAGATACGCAGTATTTT. This encodes CAWSVPRGASTDTQYF.

This clone was seen a single time. The chain combines TRBV3-1 (or the pseudogene TRBV3-2) with TRBJ2-3; 14 nucleotides align to TRBD2. CDR1 and CDR2 (germline): LGHDT, YNNKEL (reference sequence). The CDR3 is 17 amino acids. Trimming took 5 bases from V and 6 from J; bases not matched to a gene: 10. The CDR3 loop is CASSSRTSGGLVDTQYF. The CDR3 nucleotides read TGTGCCAGCAGCTCCAGGACTAGCGGGGGGTTGGTTGATACGCAGTATTTT.

CDR3 in amino acids: CAWSRITGTGVYGELFF. The CDR3, as DNA: TGTGCCTGGAGTCGAATTACCGGGACAGGGGTTTATGGGGAGCTGTTTTTT. The V and J genes are TRBV30 and TRBJ2-2; TRBD1 aligns across 10 bases. Germline V gene data show CDR1 as GTSNPN and CDR2 as SVGIG (reference sequence). CDR3 length: 17 residues. The V gene end was trimmed by 2 bases and the J gene end by 8 bases; junction bases not matched to a gene: 14.